These 8 T cell receptor beta chains originate from one sample sequenced in a study of T cell responses to AZD1222 COVID-19 vaccine. Generated by immunoSEQ multiplex PCR, the TCRdb table keeps only in-frame clones and is missing some. The profile shows tens of thousands of clones, roughly 89% of them singletons. Sequencing was performed on peripheral blood, taken on day 0 of AZD1222 vaccination. These receptors all come from an adult in good health.

The genes are TRBV20-1 and TRBJ1-1, with a weak D call TRBD1 (6 bases). V lost 5 bases to trimming and J lost 9 bases, with 13 bases between them. The CDR3 covers 11 residues. The germline V gene has CDR1 DFQATT and CDR2 SNEGSKA (reference sequence). The CDR3 here is CSASQGLKAFF. The CDR3 nucleotides read TGCAGTGCTTCTCAGGGGTTGAAAGCTTTCTTT.

This chain connects TRBV5-1 to TRBJ2-1; 15 nucleotides agree with TRBD2. The V and J ends lost 4 bases and 7 bases, in that order; junction bases with no gene match: 6. CDR1 is SGHRS, CDR2 YFSETQ, per germline. The CDR3 has 16 residues. This CDR3 is CASSPTGLAGGNEQFF. CDR3 nucleotides: TGCGCCAGCAGCCCAACGGGACTAGCGGGAGGTAATGAGCAGTTCTTC.

The gene calls are TRBV20-1 and TRBJ1-2, with D unclear. The germline V and J ends were trimmed by 1 base and 8 bases, with 8 bases remaining between them. Germline V lookup: CDR1 DFQATT, CDR2 SNEGSKA (reference sequence). The length of the CDR3 is 11 residues. CDR3 in amino acids: CSARGVGGYTF. CDR3 bases: TGCAGTGCTAGAGGGGTCGGGGGCTACACCTTC.

The V call is TRBV4-2, the J call TRBJ2-7, with TRBD2 matching over 8 bases. The germline V gene has CDR1 LGHNA and CDR2 YNFKEQ. J lost 2 bases, V lost 0 bases, and 15 bases had no gene match. The CDR3 sequence is 19 residues long. The CDR3 loop is CASSQELGLAGFRAYEQYF. DNA for the CDR3: TGTGCCAGCAGCCAAGAGCTTGGCCTAGCGGGTTTTCGGGCCTACGAGCAGTACTTC.

The chain combines TRBV30 with TRBJ2-2, with D perhaps TRBD1 or TRBD2 (5 bases each). V dropped 1 base and J dropped 4 bases, with 13 bases sitting between them. This CDR3 region has 15 residues. Germline V gene data show CDR1 as GTSNPN and CDR2 as SVGIG (reference sequence). The CDR3 reads CAWSAGGASTGELFF. The CDR3 coding sequence is TGTGCCTGGAGTGCTGGGGGTGCGAGCACCGGGGAGCTGTTTTTT.

J is TRBJ2-6 and V is TRBV5-1; 9 bases match TRBD1. The CDR3 consists of 21 residues. Germline trimming cut 2 bases from V and 0 bases from J; bases unmatched to any gene: 15. CDR1 SGHRS and CDR2 YFSETQ come from the germline V gene. CDR3 loop: CASSLMGRSGQGNSGANVLTF. The CDR3 DNA follows: TGCGCCAGCAGCTTAATGGGAAGATCGGGACAGGGAAACTCTGGGGCCAACGTCCTGACTTTC.

The chain combines TRBV6-2 or TRBV6-3 with TRBJ1-5, with 12 bases that match TRBD1. The CDR3 loop spans 16 amino acids. CDR1 MNHEY and CDR2 SVGEGT come from the germline V gene. V lost 7 bases, J lost 6 bases, and 10 bases stayed unmatched. The CDR3 spells CASTPRGQGATQPQHF. As DNA, the CDR3 is TGTGCCAGCACCCCGCGGGGACAGGGGGCGACTCAGCCCCAGCATTTT.

This chain joins TRBV4-2 and TRBJ1-3, with D possibly being TRBD1 (5 bases). V lost 4 bases to trimming and J lost 3 bases, with 10 bases between them. Germline V gene data show CDR1 as LGHNA and CDR2 as YNFKEQ. There are 14 residues in the CDR3. The CDR3 loop is CASSRDGSGNTIYF. DNA of the CDR3: TGTGCCAGCAGCCGGGACGGCAGTGGAAACACCATATATTTT.